The clone carrying this T cell receptor beta chain was counted many times. The antigen is unknown. The V gene's germline CDR1 is MNHEY and CDR2 SVGEGT. The CDR3 covers 17 residues. Trimming removed 6 bases from V and 4 bases from J; junction bases left unmatched: 8. The data were obtained in a study of glioma-infiltrating T cells. Amplification of TCR alpha and beta CDR3 regions from RNA used iRepertoire nested multiplex PCR. TCRdb called the multiplex PCR reads again in MiXCR, with one record for every CDR3 protein. The data show roughly 200,000 distinct CDR3 sequences, 32% seen once. Study-wide findings and caveats: CDR3 overlap between tissue and blood was very small.

The sequenced sample was glioma tissue, nonneoplastic brain tissue, or PBMCs (not recorded which). The sequence derives from a human donor with low-grade glioma or glioblastoma, undergoing nonglioma brain surgery, or in good health (not recorded which). The rearrangement joins TRBV6-2 or TRBV6-3 to TRBJ2-2; 13 bases are a match to TRBD2. For the CDR3, the DNA is TGTGCCAGCAGCCTAGGACTAGCGGGAGTATCCACCGGGGAGCTGTTTTTT. Translation gives CASSLGLAGVSTGELFF.